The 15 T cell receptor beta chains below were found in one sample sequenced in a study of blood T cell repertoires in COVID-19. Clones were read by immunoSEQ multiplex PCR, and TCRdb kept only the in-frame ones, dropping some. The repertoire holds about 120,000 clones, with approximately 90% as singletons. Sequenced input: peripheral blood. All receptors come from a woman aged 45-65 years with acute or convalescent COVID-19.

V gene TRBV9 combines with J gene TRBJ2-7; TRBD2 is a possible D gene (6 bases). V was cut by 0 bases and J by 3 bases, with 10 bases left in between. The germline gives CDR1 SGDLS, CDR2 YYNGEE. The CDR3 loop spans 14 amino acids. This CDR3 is CASSVAEGLYEQYF. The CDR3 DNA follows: TGTGCCAGCAGCGTAGCAGAGGGACTCTACGAGCAGTACTTC.

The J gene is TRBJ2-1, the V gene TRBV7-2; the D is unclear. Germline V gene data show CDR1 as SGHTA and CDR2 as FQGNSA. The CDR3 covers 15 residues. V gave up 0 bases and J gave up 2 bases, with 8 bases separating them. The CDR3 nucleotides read TGTGCCAGCAGCTTAGCGACACAAGCCTACAATGAGCAGTTCTTC. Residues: CASSLATQAYNEQFF.

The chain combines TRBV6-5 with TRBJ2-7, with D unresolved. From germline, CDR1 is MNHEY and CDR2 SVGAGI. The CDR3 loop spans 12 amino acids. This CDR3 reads CVLGIPTYEQYF. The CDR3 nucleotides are TGTGTTTTGGGCATCCCTACCTACGAGCAGTACTTC.

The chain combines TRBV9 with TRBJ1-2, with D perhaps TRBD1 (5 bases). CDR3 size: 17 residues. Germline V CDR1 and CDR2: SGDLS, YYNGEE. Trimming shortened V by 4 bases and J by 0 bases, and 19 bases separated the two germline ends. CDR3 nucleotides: TGTGCCAGCAGCCCCCTGGGGGGACTGACACCTAACTATGGCTACACCTTC. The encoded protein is CASSPLGGLTPNYGYTF.

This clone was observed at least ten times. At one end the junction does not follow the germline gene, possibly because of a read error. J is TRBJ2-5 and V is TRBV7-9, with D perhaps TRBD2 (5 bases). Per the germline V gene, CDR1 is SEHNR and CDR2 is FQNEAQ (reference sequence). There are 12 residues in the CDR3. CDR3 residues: CASSLETTIWNF. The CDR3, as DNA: TGTGCCAGCAGCTTAGAAACGACTATTTGGAACTTC.

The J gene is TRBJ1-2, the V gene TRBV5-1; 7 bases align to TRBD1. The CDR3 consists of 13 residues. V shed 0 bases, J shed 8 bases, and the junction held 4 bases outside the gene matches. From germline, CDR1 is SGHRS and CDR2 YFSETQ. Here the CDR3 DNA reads TGCGCCAGCAGCTTGGGACAGGGTGAGGGCTACACCTTC. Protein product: CASSLGQGEGYTF.

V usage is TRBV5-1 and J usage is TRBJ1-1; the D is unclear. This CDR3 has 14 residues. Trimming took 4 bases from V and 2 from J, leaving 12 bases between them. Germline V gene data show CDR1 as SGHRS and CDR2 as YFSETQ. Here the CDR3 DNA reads TGCGCCAGCAGCCTGAACGCCGGTAACACTGAAGCTTTCTTT. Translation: CASSLNAGNTEAFF.

CDR3 DNA: TGTGCCAGCAGCTTGGGAGTTGAAGCTTTCTTT. This translates into CASSLGVEAFF. The chain carries TRBV5-4 and TRBJ1-1, with unresolved D. This CDR3 is built from 11 residues. The V gene's germline CDR1 is SGHNT and CDR2 YYREEE (reference sequence). With 0 bases removed from V and 7 bases from J, the gap between germline ends came to 4 bases. The variable domain in full, completed from reference TRBV5-4 and TRBJ1-1, reads ETGVTQSPTHLIKTRGQQVTLRCSSQSGHNTVSWYQQALGQGPQFIFQYYREEENGRGNFPPRFSGLQFPNYSSELNVNALELDDSALYLCASSLGVEAFFGQGTRLTVV.

The CDR3 coding sequence is TGTGCCAGTAGTATTATAGGGGAAAGTTTCTCCTACAATGAGCAGTTCTTC. This gives the protein CASSIIGESFSYNEQFF. The chain couples TRBV19 to TRBJ2-1; tentatively, D is TRBD1 (5 bases). The germline V and J ends were trimmed by 3 bases and 0 bases, with 15 bases remaining between them. CDR1 is LNHDA and CDR2 is SQIVND in the germline V gene (reference sequence). The CDR3 is made up of 17 amino acids.

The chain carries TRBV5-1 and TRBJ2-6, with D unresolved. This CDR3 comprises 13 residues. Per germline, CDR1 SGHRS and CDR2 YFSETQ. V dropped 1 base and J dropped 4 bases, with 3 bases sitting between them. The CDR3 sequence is CASSLSGANVLTF. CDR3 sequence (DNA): TGCGCCAGCAGCTTGAGCGGGGCCAACGTCCTGACTTTC. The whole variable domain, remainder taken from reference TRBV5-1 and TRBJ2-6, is KAGVTQTPRYLIKTRGQQVTLSCSPISGHRSVSWYQQTPGQGLQFLFEYFSETQRNKGNFPGRFSGRQFSNSRSEMNVSTLELGDSALYLCASSLSGANVLTFGAGSRLTVL.

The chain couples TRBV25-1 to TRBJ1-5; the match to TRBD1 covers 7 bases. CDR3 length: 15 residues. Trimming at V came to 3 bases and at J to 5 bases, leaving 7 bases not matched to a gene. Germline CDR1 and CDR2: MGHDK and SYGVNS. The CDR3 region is CASSDRNRGHQPQHF. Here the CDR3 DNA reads TGTGCCAGCAGTGACCGGAACAGGGGCCATCAGCCCCAGCATTTT.

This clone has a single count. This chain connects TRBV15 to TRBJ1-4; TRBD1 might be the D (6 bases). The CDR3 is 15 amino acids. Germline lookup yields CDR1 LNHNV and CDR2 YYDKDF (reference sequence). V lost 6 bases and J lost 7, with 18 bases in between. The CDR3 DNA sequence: TGTGCCACCAGTCTCAGGGGATACCTTCGTGAAAAACTGTTTTTT. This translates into CATSLRGYLREKLFF.

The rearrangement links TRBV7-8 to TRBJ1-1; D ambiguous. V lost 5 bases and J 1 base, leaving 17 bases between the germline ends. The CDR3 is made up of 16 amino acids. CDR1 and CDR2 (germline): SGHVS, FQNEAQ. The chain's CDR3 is CASSINGRQRNTEAFF. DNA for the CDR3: TGTGCCAGCAGCATTAATGGGAGGCAGCGGAACACTGAAGCTTTCTTT.

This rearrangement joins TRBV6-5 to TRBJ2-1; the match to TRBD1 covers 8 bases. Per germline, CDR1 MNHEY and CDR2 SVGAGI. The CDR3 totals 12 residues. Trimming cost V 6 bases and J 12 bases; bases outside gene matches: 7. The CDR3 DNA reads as TGTGCCAGCAGACCACAGGGGGGCGGGCAGTTCTTC. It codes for CASRPQGGGQFF.

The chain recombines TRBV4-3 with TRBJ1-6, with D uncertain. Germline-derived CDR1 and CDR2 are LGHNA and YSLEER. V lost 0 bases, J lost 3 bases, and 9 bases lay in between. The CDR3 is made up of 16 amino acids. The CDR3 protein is CASSQDGQIYNSPLHF. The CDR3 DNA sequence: TGCGCCAGCAGCCAAGATGGCCAGATCTATAATTCACCCCTCCACTTT.